Following are 23 T cell receptor beta chains from one sample sequenced in a study of tumor and adjacent non-tumor tissue in lung cancer. TCRbeta libraries were built with three rounds of nested PCR, modified from ARM-PCR. TCRdb fed the multiplex PCR reads into MiXCR, producing one record per CDR3 protein. This table has 75,000 to 95,000 distinct CDR3 sequences, 75% to 85% appearing once. The template was RNA from unsorted bulk tissue. Distant lung tissue was collected more than 3 cm away from the tumor edge. The source material was distant non-tumor lung tissue. All receptors come from a woman aged 45-65 years with non-small cell lung cancer.

Points on this clonotype: The germline gene is not matched at one end of the junction; a read error may be the cause. This rearrangement joins TRBV12-3 or TRBV12-4 to TRBJ2-4; 9 positions agree with TRBD2. The CDR3 has 15 residues. The DNA for the CDR3 is TGTGCTAGCAGTCTCTGGCGGGAGGGCCGGGACATTCAGTACTTC. Translating it yields CASSLWREGRDIQYF.

To note about this clonotype: Relative to the germline gene, one junction end is altered; a read error may explain this. This chain links TRBV10-1 with TRBJ2-1, with TRBD2 matching 8 bases. The germline gives CDR1 WNHNN, CDR2 SYGVQD (reference sequence). CDR3 length equals 15 residues. The DNA of the CDR3 is TGCGCTAGCAGTGAGTTTACTAGCGGCGATGCCTCGGAGTTCTTC. This codes for CASSEFTSGDASEFF.

This clonotype showed up just a few times. Sequence at one end of the junction differs from germline and may be a read error. The V and J genes are TRBV7-8 and TRBJ2-1; the match to TRBD2 covers 12 bases. From germline, CDR1 is SGHVS and CDR2 FQNEAQ. This CDR3 is built from 15 residues. The CDR3 DNA sequence: TGTGCCAGCAGCCCATGGACTAGCGGGATCAATGAGCGGCTCTTC. Translation: CASSPWTSGINERLF.

As to this clonotype: One end of the junction does not line up with germline, which may come from a read error. The chain links TRBV6-5 to TRBJ1-4; D call uncertain. The CDR3 runs 17 residues. The V gene's germline CDR1 is MNHEY and CDR2 SVGAGI. The CDR3 DNA reads as TGTGCCAGCAGCCATCTTAATCCAGTGGGATCTAACGAAAAACTGTTTTTT. It specifies CASSHLNPVGSNEKLFF.

Details on this clonotype: The missing conserved phenylalanine or tryptophan at the end of this CDR3 makes a read error likely. This chain joins TRBV10-2 and TRBJ2-7, with D unresolved. Germline assignment: CDR1 WSHSY and CDR2 SAAADI. This CDR3 is built from 12 residues. Here the CDR3 DNA reads TGCGCCAGCTGTGAGCCTAGTTTCGAGCAGTACTTA. Translation gives CASCEPSFEQYL.

Regarding this clonotype: A much larger clone differs by one base, so this may be a read error. V is TRBV28 and J is TRBJ2-7; possible D gene TRBD2, 6 bases. CDR1 is MDHEN, CDR2 SYDVKM, per germline. CDR3 length equals 15 residues. The CDR3 loop reads CANSLGGNPSYEQYF. CDR3 in DNA: TGTGCCAACAGTTTAGGCGGGAACCCCTCCTACGAGCAGTACTTC.

Turning to this clonotype: Its ends do not fully match the called genes, so a read error is possible. The chain links TRBV11-2 to TRBJ2-1, with 12 bases matching TRBD2. The V gene's germline CDR1 is SGHAT and CDR2 FQNNGV. The CDR3 length is 15 residues. The CDR3 sequence: CPSNLEASGRAEQFF. Written as DNA, the CDR3 is TGTCCCAGCAACTTAGAAGCTAGCGGGAGGGCTGAACAGTTCTTC.

As to this clonotype: At one end, the junction sequence differs from germline, possibly due to a read error. The chain combines TRBV11-2 with TRBJ2-7, with 8 bases fitting TRBD2. Germline values: CDR1 SGHAT, CDR2 FQNNGV. The CDR3 spans 17 residues. CDR3 protein: CASSPRTSGRALWEQHF. In DNA form, the CDR3 reads TGTGCCAGCAGCCCCCGGACCAGCGGGAGAGCTTTGTGGGAGCAGCACTTC.

Worth noting for this clonotype: Sequence at one end of the junction differs from germline and may be a read error. V gene TRBV6-5 combines with J gene TRBJ2-1; either TRBD1 or TRBD2 may fit D (6 bases each). This CDR3 has 14 residues. Germline V gene lookup returns CDR1 MNHEY and CDR2 SVGAGI. CDR3 nucleotide sequence: TGTGCCAGCAGGGAGACAGGAGGGCACAATGAGCAGCTCTTC. As protein: CASRETGGHNEQLF.

This clonotype has just one count. The chain uses TRBV29-1 and TRBJ2-7; no definite D call. V was clipped by 3 bases and J by 8 bases, with 14 bases between them. CDR3 length equals 12 residues. Per the germline V gene, CDR1 is SQVTM and CDR2 is ANQGSEA. The chain's CDR3 is CSVESLYDKQYF. CDR3 sequence (DNA): TGCAGCGTTGAGTCGCTTTATGACAAGCAGTACTTC.

The chain recombines TRBV4-1 with TRBJ2-5, with a tentative D call TRBD1 (6 bases). Germline V gene lookup returns CDR1 MGHRA and CDR2 YSYEKL. V lost 0 bases and J lost 11, with 19 bases in between. The CDR3 runs to 15 residues. Written as DNA, the CDR3 is TGCGCCAGCAGCCAAGAAGGACAGACAGAAGAGGCTCAGTACTTC. This gives the protein CASSQEGQTEEAQYF.

Within the sample, this clonotype is medium-sized. This chain uses TRBV4-1 with TRBJ2-3; D not resolved. With 5 bases removed from V and 0 bases from J, the gap between germline ends came to 9 bases. CDR1 is MGHRA and CDR2 is YSYEKL in the germline V gene. There are 14 residues in the CDR3. In DNA form, the CDR3 reads TGCGCCAGCAGCTACGGGCCAAGCACAGATACGCAGTATTTT. It specifies CASSYGPSTDTQYF.

With respect to this clonotype: The junction differs from germline at one of its ends, possibly a read error. This sequence joins TRBV12-3 or TRBV12-4 and TRBJ2-2, with TRBD2 identical over 7 bases. CDR3 length: 14 amino acids. The DNA of the CDR3 is TGTGCCAGCAGGGCGGGAGAGTGGACCGGGAAGCTGTTTTTT. It specifies CASRAGEWTGKLFF.

Remarks on this clonotype: One end of the junction does not line up with germline, which may come from a read error. The rearrangement joins TRBV4-2 to TRBJ1-5; D is unresolved. This CDR3 region has 15 residues. Germline assignment: CDR1 LGHNA and CDR2 YNFKEQ. The CDR3 region is CASSQDLASNHPQHF. CDR3 nucleotides: TGTGCCAGCAGCCAAGACCTTGCTAGCAATCATCCCCAGCATTTT.

Sample share makes this clonotype medium-sized. CDR3 region: CSAGALGTDTQYF. The CDR3 bases are TGCAGCGCCGGTGCCTTAGGGACAGATACGCAGTATTTT. The gene calls are TRBV29-1 and TRBJ2-3; D gene unclear. Per the germline V gene, CDR1 is SQVTM and CDR2 is ANQGSEA. Trimming pared 7 bases from V and 3 bases from J, leaving 14 bases between. CDR3 length: 13 amino acids.

For this clonotype: This may arise from a read error, as a much more abundant clone is one base away. The V gene is TRBV7-9, the J gene TRBJ2-5; D unclear. This CDR3 spans 15 amino acids. Trimming took 2 bases from V and 1 from J, leaving 11 bases between them. From germline, CDR1 is SEHNR and CDR2 FQNEAQ (reference sequence). Here the CDR3 reads CASSLFPRRQETQYF. The CDR3 region has the DNA TGTGCCAGCAGCTTATTTCCCCGGCGCCAAGAGACCCAGTACTTC.

Turning to this clonotype: A read error may produce the germline difference seen at one junction end. J is TRBJ2-7 and V is TRBV5-4; 10 bases map to TRBD1. Germline CDR1 is SGHNT and CDR2 is YYREEE (reference sequence). CDR3 length: 15 residues. DNA for the CDR3: TGTGCCAGCAGCCTGGAGGGACAGGGGCGCGTCGAGCAGATCTTC. Translated: CASSLEGQGRVEQIF.

In its sample, this clonotype was seen once. At one end the junction does not follow the germline gene, possibly because of a read error. The rearrangement links TRBV12-3 or TRBV12-4 to TRBJ1-4; D not certain. This CDR3 contains 14 residues. The CDR3 loop is CSSSPCSPLEKLFF. The DNA for the CDR3 is TGTTCCAGCAGCCCCTGCAGTCCCTTGGAAAAACTGTTTTTT.

For this clonotype: Given the absence of the conserved phenylalanine or tryptophan at the CDR3 end, a read error is likely. DNA of the CDR3: TGTGCTAGCAGTTCCTCCTGGTCTGAAGCTTTCTGT. Translated, it gives CASSSSWSEAFC. V is TRBV6-6 and J is TRBJ1-1; D unclear. CDR3 size: 12 residues. The germline CDR1 and CDR2 sequences are MNHNY and SVGAGI (reference sequence).

For this clonotype: A junction end diverges from the germline sequence, so it may reflect a read error. The rearrangement links TRBV20-1 to TRBJ2-4; the D is unclear. This CDR3 contains 14 residues. From germline, CDR1 is DFQATT and CDR2 SNEGSKA (reference sequence). The CDR3 spells CSARDRVAKNIRYF. The CDR3 DNA is TGCAGTGCTAGAGATCGAGTAGCCAAAAACATTCGGTACTTC.

For this clonotype: At one boundary the junction diverges from the germline segment, which might be a read error. The chain combines TRBV4-1 with TRBJ2-3; TRBD2 matches 8 bases. The CDR3 runs 16 residues. Germline CDR1 is MGHRA and CDR2 is YSYEKL. The CDR3 is CASSQDDLLAADMQYF. The CDR3 region has the DNA TGCGCCAGCAGCCAAGACGACCTACTAGCGGCAGATATGCAGTATTTT.

The chain joins TRBV29-1 to TRBJ2-5; D is perhaps TRBD1 (5 bases). Germline V gives CDR1 SQVTM, CDR2 ANQGSEA. The CDR3 covers 13 residues. In DNA form, the CDR3 reads TGCAGGGTGGCGAAGGGGTCAGGGGAGACCCAGTACTTC. It yields the protein CRVAKGSGETQYF.

As concerns this clonotype: The junction departs from germline at one end; a sequencing error may be responsible. The chain is built from TRBV11-2 and TRBJ2-7; possible D gene TRBD1, 6 bases. The CDR3 sequence is 16 residues long. Germline V gives CDR1 SGHAT, CDR2 FQNNGV. DNA of the CDR3: TGTGCCAGCAGCTATATGGGGGCCCTTGGGGCCTACAAGCAGTACTTC. It encodes CASSYMGALGAYKQYF.